Each of the 2 T cell receptor beta chains below was sequenced from the same sample in a study of early T cells in non-severe SARS-CoV-2 infection. TCRdb itself ran the 5' RACE reads through MiXCR, one entry per CDR3 protein. Of tens of thousands of distinct CDR3 sequences in the sample, under 12% were seen once. The sequenced sample consisted of whole blood. The receptors were gathered from an adult who was a healthcare worker with PCR-confirmed SARS-CoV-2 infection or an uninfected control (not recorded which).

This sequence joins TRBV3-1 and TRBJ2-7; 11 bases agree with TRBD2. This CDR3 has 14 amino acids. V trimming: 4 bases; J trimming: 9 bases; junction bases outside the gene matches: 8. CDR1 LGHDT and CDR2 YNNKEL come from the germline V gene (reference sequence). CDR3 loop: CASSPRTSGLTQYF. CDR3 coding DNA: TGTGCCAGCAGCCCGAGGACTAGCGGGCTGACGCAGTACTTC.

In its sample, this clonotype was seen many times. V and J are TRBV11-2 and TRBJ2-7; 8 positions agree with TRBD2. Trimming cost V 4 bases and J 2 bases; bases outside gene matches: 13. CDR3 length: 17 residues. Germline V gives CDR1 SGHAT, CDR2 FQNNGV. CDR3 sequence: CASSSLASGSNPYEQYF. CDR3 coding DNA: TGTGCCAGCAGCTCCCTCGCAAGCGGGAGTAATCCCTACGAGCAGTACTTC. The full variable domain, with the rest looked up from reference TRBV11-2 and TRBJ2-7, is EAGVAQSPRYKIIEKRQSVAFWCNPISGHATLYWYQQILGQGPKLLIQFQNNGVVDDSQLPKDRFSAERLKGVDSTLKIQPAKLEDSAVYLCASSSLASGSNPYEQYFGPGTRLTVT.